Sequencing of this TCR beta chain was carried out in a study of OX40 agonist ivuxolimab in advanced cancers. As for the study in general: Every 2 weeks, patients got intravenous ivuxolimab at one of six dose levels (0.01-10 mg/kg). Study-wide points: The authors also found low normalized T-cell clonal expansion in some nonresponders. More expanded clones were found, on average, in CD8+ than in CD4+ T cells.

Points on this clone: Its antigen is not identified.

Only in-frame clones appear in the TCRdb table, and some are missing; sequencing was by immunoSEQ multiplex PCR. The repertoire holds about 22,000 clones, with approximately 84% as singletons. Germline V gene sequence: CDR1 MNHEY, CDR2 SMNVEV (reference sequence). The CDR3 is made up of 15 amino acids. V was pared by 2 bases and J by 11 bases, with 16 bases between. This receptor was obtained from an adult with an advanced solid tumor such as melanoma, head and neck, liver or kidney cancer. This chain joins TRBV27 and TRBJ1-6, with no clear D. The sample consisted of CD4+ or CD8+ T cells sorted from blood, taken in a trial of the OX40 agonist ivuxolimab. CDR3 residues: CASSLGGSFGTPLHF. The CDR3 DNA follows: TGTGCCAGCAGTTTAGGAGGGTCCTTTGGGACACCCCTCCACTTT.